The clone carrying this T cell receptor beta chain appeared a single time. No antigen is known for it. This record belongs to a study of regulatory T cells in long-lasting Graves disease. Study context: Over 5 years on antithyroid drugs plus positive TSH receptor antibodies marked Graves' disease as persistent. Study-wide results and caveats: Persistent Graves' patients showed less TCR diversity than newly diagnosed ones. The study examined only peripheral blood, not thyroid tissue. TRBV28, TRBJ1-2 and TRBJ2-5 emerged as the favored segments in persistent disease.

V lost 0 bases to trimming and J lost 0 bases; unmatched junction nucleotides: 3. CDR3 length: 16 residues. Germline assignment: CDR1 SGHTA and CDR2 FQGTGA. Time point denoted: persistent/refractory GD, antithyroid drugs over 5 years with positive TRAb. Making the TCR library involved RNA that had been extracted from PBMCs. TCR beta libraries were built with iRepertoire HTBI primers and Arm-PCR of CDR3 regions. TCRdb re-derived calls from the multiplex PCR reads in MiXCR, one entry per CDR3 protein. The sample yields some 370,000 distinct CDR3 sequences, roughly 20% seen once. This chain connects TRBV7-3 to TRBJ2-3, with 7 nucleotides matching TRBD2. This sequence was found in a female donor with Graves disease. The sample in question was peripheral blood mononuclear cells (PBMCs), obtained when the disease was refractory, from a patient treated with antithyroid drugs. This CDR3 is CASSLTGLTSTDTQYF. Written as DNA, the CDR3 is TGTGCCAGCAGCTTAACGGGACTAACTAGCACAGATACGCAGTATTTT.